Listed below are T cell receptor beta chains from one sample, sequenced in a study of CXCR3-negative and CXCR3-positive naive CD8 T cells. Using the 5' RACE reads, TCRdb records one entry per CDR3 protein without DNA. The sample has over 20,000 distinct CDR3 sequences, and its top ten clones hold roughly 2.8%. Sequencing was carried out using naive CXCR3- CD8+ T cells from blood. The receptors originated from a human donor in good health. Some clones in this sample may be carry-over from other donors' samples. CDR3s include the opening cysteine and the closing phenylalanine or tryptophan. Rows give clone size only sometimes, using once, few, many, or a class for an expanded clone.

v_gene	abundance	j_gene	CDR3aa
TRBV27	medium-sized	TRBJ1-1	CASGMGTEAFF
TRBV7-2	.	TRBJ1-2	CASSLGAGDGYTF
TRBV12-3/TRBV12-4	.	TRBJ2-1	CASRRQSSYNEQFF
TRBV29-1	.	TRBJ2-1	CSVLRDNNEQFF
TRBV15	.	TRBJ2-3	CATSRRGGTDTQYF
TRBV12-3/TRBV12-4	.	TRBJ2-7	CASSPGGAYEQYF
TRBV7-9	.	TRBJ2-1	CASSHGTGNEQLF
TRBV7-3	.	TRBJ2-7	CASSSRGGILYEQYF
TRBV4-1	.	TRBJ2-2	CASSPRGVIAGELFF
TRBV30	.	TRBJ1-5	CAWGPGLINQPQHF
TRBV4-3	.	TRBJ1-6	CASSQRQENSPLHF
TRBV11-2	medium-sized	TRBJ2-2	CASSLVVGSTGELFF
TRBV6-2/TRBV6-3	.	TRBJ2-7	CASSTDVAGYEQYF
TRBV7-2	.	TRBJ2-5	CAIGTPQETQYF
TRBV12-5	.	TRBJ1-1	CASGLGVNTEAFF